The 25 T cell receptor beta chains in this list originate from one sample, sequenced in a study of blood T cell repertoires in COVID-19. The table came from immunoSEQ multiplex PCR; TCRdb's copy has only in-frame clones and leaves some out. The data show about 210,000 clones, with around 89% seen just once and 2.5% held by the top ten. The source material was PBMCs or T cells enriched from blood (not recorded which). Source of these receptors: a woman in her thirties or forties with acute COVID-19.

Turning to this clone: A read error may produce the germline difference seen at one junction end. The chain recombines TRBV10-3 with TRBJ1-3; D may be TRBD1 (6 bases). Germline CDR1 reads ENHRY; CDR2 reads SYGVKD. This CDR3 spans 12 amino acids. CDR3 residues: CAISEGMGAILF. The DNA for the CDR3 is TGTGCCATCAGTGAGGGGATGGGGGCGATTCTTTTT.

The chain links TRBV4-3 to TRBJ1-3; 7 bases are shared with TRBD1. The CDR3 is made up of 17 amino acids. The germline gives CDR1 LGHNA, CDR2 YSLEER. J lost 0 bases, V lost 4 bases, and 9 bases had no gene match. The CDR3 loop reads CASSPRTGGDSGNTIYF. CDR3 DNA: TGCGCCAGCAGCCCACGGACAGGAGGAGACTCTGGAAACACCATATATTTT.

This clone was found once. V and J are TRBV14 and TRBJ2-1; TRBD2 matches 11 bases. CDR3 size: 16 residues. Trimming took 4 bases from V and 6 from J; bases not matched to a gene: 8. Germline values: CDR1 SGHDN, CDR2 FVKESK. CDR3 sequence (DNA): TGTGCCAGCAGCCGACTGACTAGCGGGGTCCTCAATGAGCAGTTCTTC. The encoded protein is CASSRLTSGVLNEQFF.

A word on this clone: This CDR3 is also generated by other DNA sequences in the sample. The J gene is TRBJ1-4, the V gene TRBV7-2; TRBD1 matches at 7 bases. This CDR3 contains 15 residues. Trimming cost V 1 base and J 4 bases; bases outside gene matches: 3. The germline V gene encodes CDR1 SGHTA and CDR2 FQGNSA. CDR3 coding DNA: TGTGCCAGCAGCTTAGACAGGGGACGTAATGAAAAACTGTTTTTT. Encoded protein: CASSLDRGRNEKLFF.

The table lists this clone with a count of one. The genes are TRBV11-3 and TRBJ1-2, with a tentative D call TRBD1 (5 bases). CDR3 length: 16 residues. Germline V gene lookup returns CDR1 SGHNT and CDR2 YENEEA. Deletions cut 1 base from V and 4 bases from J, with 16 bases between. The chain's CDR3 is CASSLASGTGVYGYTF. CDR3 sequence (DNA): TGTGCCAGCAGCTTAGCCTCCGGGACGGGGGTCTATGGCTACACCTTC.

The CDR3 reads CASSPDGGGVGTDTQYF. Written as DNA, the CDR3 is TGCGCCAGCAGCCCGGACGGGGGTGGGGTGGGCACAGATACGCAGTATTTT. The chain combines TRBV5-1 with TRBJ2-3, with TRBD2 as a possible D gene (6 bases). The CDR3 contains 17 residues. Germline V gene lookup returns CDR1 SGHRS and CDR2 YFSETQ. V lost 4 bases and J lost 1, with 19 bases in between.

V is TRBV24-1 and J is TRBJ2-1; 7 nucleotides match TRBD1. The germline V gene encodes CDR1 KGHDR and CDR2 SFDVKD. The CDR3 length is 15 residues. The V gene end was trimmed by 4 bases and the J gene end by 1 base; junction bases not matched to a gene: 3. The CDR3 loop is CATSDPGQSYNEQFF. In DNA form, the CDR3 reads TGTGCCACCAGTGACCCGGGACAGTCCTACAATGAGCAGTTCTTC.

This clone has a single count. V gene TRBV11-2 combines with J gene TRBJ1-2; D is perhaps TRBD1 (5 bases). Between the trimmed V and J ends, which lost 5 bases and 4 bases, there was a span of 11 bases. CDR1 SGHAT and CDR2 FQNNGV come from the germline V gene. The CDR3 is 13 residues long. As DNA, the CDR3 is TGTGCCAGCAGCCCCGACAGTTTCTATGGCTACACCTTC. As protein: CASSPDSFYGYTF.

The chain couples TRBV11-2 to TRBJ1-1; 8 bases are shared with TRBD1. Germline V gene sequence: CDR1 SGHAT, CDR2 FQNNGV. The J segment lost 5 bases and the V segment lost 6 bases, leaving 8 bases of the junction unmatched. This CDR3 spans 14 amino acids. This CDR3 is CASSKDRGGTEAFF. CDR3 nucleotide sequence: TGTGCCAGCAGTAAAGACAGGGGAGGGACTGAAGCTTTCTTT.

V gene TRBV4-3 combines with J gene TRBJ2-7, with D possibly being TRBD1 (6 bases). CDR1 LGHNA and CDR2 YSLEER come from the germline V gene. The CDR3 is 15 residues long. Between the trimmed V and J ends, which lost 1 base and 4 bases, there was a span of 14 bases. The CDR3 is CASSQGWPGAYEQYF. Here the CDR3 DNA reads TGCGCCAGCAGCCAAGGGTGGCCAGGGGCTTACGAGCAGTACTTC.

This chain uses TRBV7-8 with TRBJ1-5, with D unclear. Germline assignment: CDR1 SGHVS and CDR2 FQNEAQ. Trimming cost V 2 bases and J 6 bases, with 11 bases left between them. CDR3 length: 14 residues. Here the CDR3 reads CASSLKWGGQPQHF. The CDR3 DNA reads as TGTGCCAGCAGCTTAAAATGGGGAGGTCAGCCCCAGCATTTT.

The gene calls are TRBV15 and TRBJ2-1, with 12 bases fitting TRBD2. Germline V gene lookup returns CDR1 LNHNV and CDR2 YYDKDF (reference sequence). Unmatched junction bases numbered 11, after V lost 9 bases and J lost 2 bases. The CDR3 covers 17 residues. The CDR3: CATQRVRLAGAYNEQFF. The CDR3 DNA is TGTGCCACACAGAGAGTGCGACTAGCGGGAGCCTACAATGAGCAGTTCTTC.

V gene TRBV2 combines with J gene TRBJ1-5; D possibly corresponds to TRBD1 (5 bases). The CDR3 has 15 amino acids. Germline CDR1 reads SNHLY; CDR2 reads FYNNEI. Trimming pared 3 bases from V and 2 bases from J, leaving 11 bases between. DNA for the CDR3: TGTGCCAGCAGTGATGGGGGGGTTGGCAATCAGCCCCAGCATTTT. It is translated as CASSDGGVGNQPQHF.

CDR3 sequence reads: CASSLLGGAGVNEQYF. The CDR3 region has the DNA TGCGCCAGCAGTCTCCTTGGGGGTGCGGGGGTCAACGAGCAGTACTTC. This sequence joins TRBV5-1 and TRBJ2-7; 7 nucleotides match TRBD2. The germline CDR1 and CDR2 sequences are SGHRS and YFSETQ. The V segment lost 5 bases and the J segment 5 bases; nucleotides outside the gene matches: 16. CDR3 size: 16 residues.

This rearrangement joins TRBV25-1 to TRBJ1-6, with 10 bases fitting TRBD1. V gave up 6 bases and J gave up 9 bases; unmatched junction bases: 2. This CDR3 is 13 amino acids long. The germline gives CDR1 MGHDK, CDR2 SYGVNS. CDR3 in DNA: TGTGCCAGCAGGGGGGACAGGGGTTCACCCCTCCACTTT. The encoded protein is CASRGDRGSPLHF.

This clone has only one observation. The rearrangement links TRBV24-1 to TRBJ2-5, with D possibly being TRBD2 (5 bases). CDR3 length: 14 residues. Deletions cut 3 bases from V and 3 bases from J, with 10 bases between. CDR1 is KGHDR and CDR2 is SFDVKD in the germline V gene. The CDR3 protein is CATSDEGREETQYF. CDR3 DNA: TGTGCCACCAGTGATGAGGGTAGAGAAGAGACCCAGTACTTC.

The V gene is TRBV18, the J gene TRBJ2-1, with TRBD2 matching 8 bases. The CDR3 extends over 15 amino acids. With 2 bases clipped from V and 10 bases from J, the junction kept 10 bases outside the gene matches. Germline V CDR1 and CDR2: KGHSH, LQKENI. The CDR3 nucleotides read TGTGCCAGCTCACCAAGCGGGGGCCTCCGACGGGAGCAGTTCTTC. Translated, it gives CASSPSGGLRREQFF. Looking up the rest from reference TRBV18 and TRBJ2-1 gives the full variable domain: NAGVMQNPRHLVRRRGQEARLRCSPMKGHSHVYWYRQLPEEGLKFMVYLQKENIIDESGMPKERFSAEFPKEGPSILRIQQVVRGDSAAYFCASSPSGGLRREQFFGPGTRLTVL.

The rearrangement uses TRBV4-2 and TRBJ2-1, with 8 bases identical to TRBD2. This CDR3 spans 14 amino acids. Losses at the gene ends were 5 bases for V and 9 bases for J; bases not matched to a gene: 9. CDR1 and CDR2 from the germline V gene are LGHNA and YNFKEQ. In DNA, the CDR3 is TGTGCCAGCAGCACGCGCCGGGGGGGCGGTGAGCAGTTCTTC. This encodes CASSTRRGGGEQFF.

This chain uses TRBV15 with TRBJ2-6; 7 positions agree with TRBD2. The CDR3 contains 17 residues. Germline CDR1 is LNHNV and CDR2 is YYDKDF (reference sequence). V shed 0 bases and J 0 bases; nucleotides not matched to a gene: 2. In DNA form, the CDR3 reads TGTGCCACCAGCAGAGATGGGGAGGGCTCTGGGGCCAACGTCCTGACTTTC. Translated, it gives CATSRDGEGSGANVLTF.

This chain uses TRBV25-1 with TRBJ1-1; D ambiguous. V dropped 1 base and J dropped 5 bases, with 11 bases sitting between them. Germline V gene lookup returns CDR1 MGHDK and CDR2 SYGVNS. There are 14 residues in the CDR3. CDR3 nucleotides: TGTGCCAGCAGTGAATTCGGGGTTGGGACTGAAGCTTTCTTT. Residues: CASSEFGVGTEAFF.

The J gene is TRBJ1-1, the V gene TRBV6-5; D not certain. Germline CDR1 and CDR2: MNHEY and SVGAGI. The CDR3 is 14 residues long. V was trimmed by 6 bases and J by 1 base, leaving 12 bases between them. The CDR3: CASRDTTPNTEAFF. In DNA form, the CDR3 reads TGTGCCAGCAGAGATACGACACCGAACACTGAAGCTTTCTTT.

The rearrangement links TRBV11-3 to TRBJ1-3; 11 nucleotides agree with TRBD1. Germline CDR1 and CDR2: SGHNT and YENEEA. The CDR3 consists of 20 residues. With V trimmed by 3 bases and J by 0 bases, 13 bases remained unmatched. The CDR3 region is CASSLGWTGGLSLSGNTIYF. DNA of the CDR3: TGTGCCAGCAGCTTGGGCTGGACAGGGGGCCTGTCCCTCTCTGGAAACACCATATATTTT.

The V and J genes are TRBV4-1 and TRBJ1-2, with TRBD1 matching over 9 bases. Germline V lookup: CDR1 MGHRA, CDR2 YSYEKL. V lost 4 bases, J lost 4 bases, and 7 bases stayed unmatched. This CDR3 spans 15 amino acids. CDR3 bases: TGCGCCAGCAGCCTGGAGAGGACAGGGGTCTATGGCTACACCTTC. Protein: CASSLERTGVYGYTF.

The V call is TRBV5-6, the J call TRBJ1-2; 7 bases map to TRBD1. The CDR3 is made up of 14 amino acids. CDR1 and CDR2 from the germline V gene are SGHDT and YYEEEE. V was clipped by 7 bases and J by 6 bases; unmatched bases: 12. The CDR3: CASGNLDRDDGYTF. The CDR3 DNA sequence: TGTGCCAGCGGTAATCTCGACAGGGACGATGGCTACACCTTC.

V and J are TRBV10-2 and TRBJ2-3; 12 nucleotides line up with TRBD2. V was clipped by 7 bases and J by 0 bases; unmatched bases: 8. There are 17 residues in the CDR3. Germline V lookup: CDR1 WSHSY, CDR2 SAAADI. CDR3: CASTRTSGRSSTDTQYF. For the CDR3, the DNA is TGCGCCAGCACTAGAACTAGCGGGAGGTCCAGCACAGATACGCAGTATTTT.